Following are 21 T cell receptor beta chains from one sample sequenced in a study of Ad26.COV2.S vaccination and SARS-CoV-2 variants. Clones were sequenced by immunoSEQ multiplex PCR, and TCRdb holds only the in-frame ones, with some missing. The sample records about 460,000 clones, 80% to 90% being singletons. Treatment indicated: over 15 received Ad26.COV2.S at low or high dose, single or two shots; several received placebo; per-sample allocation not given. Day 63 after the first injection of vaccine or placebo was the sampling time. Specimen: peripheral blood, collected in a trial of Ad26.COV2.S vaccine versus placebo. The receptor set was obtained from a person between 18 and 65 years old who received the Ad26.COV2.S COVID-19 vaccine or a placebo.

The J gene is TRBJ1-3, the V gene TRBV9, with D unresolved. CDR3 length: 14 residues. Deletions cut 3 bases from V and 0 bases from J, with 7 bases between. Germline lookup yields CDR1 SGDLS and CDR2 YYNGEE. DNA of the CDR3: TGTGCCAGCAGCGGGCAGCTCTCTGGAAACACCATATATTTT. Protein product: CASSGQLSGNTIYF.

The genes are TRBV28 and TRBJ2-3; the match to TRBD2 covers 9 bases. V was clipped by 5 bases and J by 2 bases; unmatched bases: 11. The CDR3 runs to 17 residues. Germline assignment: CDR1 MDHEN and CDR2 SYDVKM. CDR3 protein: CASSTRTGLADTDTQYF. For the CDR3, the DNA is TGTGCCAGCAGTACCCGAACGGGACTAGCAGACACAGATACGCAGTATTTT.

The chain uses TRBV28 and TRBJ1-1; perhaps TRBD1 as D (5 bases). The CDR3 is 13 amino acids. Germline CDR1 reads MDHEN; CDR2 reads SYDVKM. V dropped 5 bases and J dropped 6 bases, with 13 bases sitting between them. The CDR3 here is CASSQGRRPEAFF. DNA for the CDR3: TGTGCCAGCAGTCAGGGTAGGAGGCCTGAAGCTTTCTTT.

The J gene is TRBJ1-1, the V gene TRBV7-6; D perhaps matches TRBD1 (6 bases). Germline V gene sequence: CDR1 SGHVS, CDR2 FNYEAQ. The CDR3 length is 16 residues. Trimming cost V 3 bases and J 0 bases, with 14 bases left between them. The CDR3 DNA is TGTGCCAGCAGCTTTAGAGGGGGTGGAGTGAACACTGAAGCTTTCTTT. It is translated as CASSFRGGGVNTEAFF.

The chain couples TRBV18 to TRBJ1-1, with unresolved D. The CDR3 length is 11 residues. Trimming pared 5 bases from V and 7 bases from J, leaving 8 bases between. Germline lookup yields CDR1 KGHSH and CDR2 LQKENI. This CDR3 reads CASSSEVEAFF. CDR3 DNA: TGTGCCAGCTCATCTGAAGTTGAAGCTTTCTTT.

V usage is TRBV5-3 and J usage is TRBJ1-2; possible D gene TRBD1, 5 bases. TRBV5-3 is known as an ORF, though its function is uncertain. CDR3 length: 15 residues. V was clipped by 4 bases and J by 4 bases, with 17 bases between them. CDR3 sequence reads: CARSPPFCGAYGYTF. Here the CDR3 DNA reads TGTGCCAGAAGCCCGCCTTTTTGTGGGGCCTATGGCTACACCTTC.

The chain uses TRBV28 and TRBJ1-1; unclear D gene. With 6 bases removed from V and 0 bases from J, the gap between germline ends came to 17 bases. Germline CDR1 is MDHEN and CDR2 is SYDVKM. The CDR3 runs to 16 residues. In DNA, the CDR3 is TGTGCCAGCAGCTCACCCGTAGGACGACTGAACACTGAAGCTTTCTTT. Translation: CASSSPVGRLNTEAFF. Full variable domain (outside the CDR3, taken from reference TRBV28 and TRBJ1-1): DVKVTQSSRYLVKRTGEKVFLECVQDMDHENMFWYRQDPGLGLRLIYFSYDVKMKEKGDIPEGYSVSREKKERFSLILESASTNQTSMYLCASSSPVGRLNTEAFFGQGTRLTVV.

V usage is TRBV28 and J usage is TRBJ2-1; tentatively, D is TRBD2 (6 bases). In germline, CDR1 is MDHEN, CDR2 SYDVKM. V dropped 8 bases and J dropped 3 bases, with 11 bases sitting between them. CDR3 length equals 13 residues. CDR3 amino acids: CASSGLVYNEQFF. CDR3 in DNA: TGTGCCAGCTCGGGACTCGTCTACAATGAGCAGTTCTTC.

This chain uses TRBV27 with TRBJ2-7; D is perhaps TRBD1 (6 bases). The V end was cut by 3 bases, the J end by 0 bases, with 12 bases between. This CDR3 has 15 residues. Looked up from germline, CDR1 is MNHEY and CDR2 is SMNVEV (reference sequence). The CDR3 bases are TGTGCCAGCAGTTTCGGCAGGACAGTCTCCTACGAGCAGTACTTC. Its protein is CASSFGRTVSYEQYF.

The chain recombines TRBV12-3 or TRBV12-4 with TRBJ1-2; D is uncertain. With 10 bases removed from V and 8 bases from J, the gap between germline ends came to 20 bases. CDR3 length: 13 amino acids. CDR3 amino acids: CATIDRRVGGYTF. CDR3 DNA sequence: TGTGCCACCATCGACCGGAGGGTGGGAGGCTACACCTTC.

This sequence joins TRBV18 and TRBJ2-5; TRBD2 aligns across 11 bases. With V trimmed by 2 bases and J by 4 bases, 3 bases remained unmatched. The CDR3 sequence is 15 residues long. The germline gives CDR1 KGHSH, CDR2 LQKENI. The CDR3 sequence: CASSPTGLAAETQYF. CDR3 coding DNA: TGTGCCAGCTCACCAACGGGACTAGCGGCAGAGACCCAGTACTTC.

The chain employs TRBV11-1 and TRBJ2-7; TRBD1 might be the D (6 bases). V shed 5 bases and J shed 3 bases, with 17 bases lying between them. Germline loops: CDR1 SGHAT, CDR2 FQDESV (reference sequence). This CDR3 has 15 amino acids. The DNA for the CDR3 is TGTGCCAGCAGCAACACCGGGACACGCAACTACGAGCAGTACTTC. Residues: CASSNTGTRNYEQYF.

This chain connects TRBV27 to TRBJ2-2, with D tentatively TRBD1 or TRBD2 (5 bases each). The CDR3 sequence is 14 residues long. Germline loops: CDR1 MNHEY, CDR2 SMNVEV (reference sequence). The V end was cut by 5 bases, the J end by 4 bases, with 11 bases between. The CDR3 DNA sequence: TGTGCCAGCAGTATCAGGGACGGCACCGGGGAGCTGTTTTTT. This gives the protein CASSIRDGTGELFF.

V is TRBV5-1 and J is TRBJ2-2; D might be TRBD1 (6 bases). Trimming pared 0 bases from V and 1 base from J, leaving 16 bases between. CDR1 and CDR2 (germline): SGHRS, YFSETQ. CDR3 size: 18 residues. The CDR3 nucleotides read TGCGCCAGCAGCTTGGCCTATCTGGGGGCCCGGAACACCGGGGAGCTGTTTTTT. Its translation: CASSLAYLGARNTGELFF.

V usage is TRBV20-1 and J usage is TRBJ1-2; TRBD1 aligns across 11 bases. The CDR3 spans 18 residues. Trimming cost V 3 bases and J 1 base; bases outside gene matches: 13. Per germline, CDR1 DFQATT and CDR2 SNEGSKA (reference sequence). The CDR3 DNA reads as TGCAGTGCTAGTCACACTCCGGGACAGGGGGGAATTAACTATGGCTACACCTTC. It codes for CSASHTPGQGGINYGYTF.

This chain links TRBV28 with TRBJ1-5, with D unresolved. Germline CDR1 reads MDHEN; CDR2 reads SYDVKM. V was shortened by 1 base and J by 3 bases, with 7 bases between the two germline ends. The CDR3 is 14 amino acids. The CDR3 loop reads CASSLLEDNQPQHF. The CDR3 DNA reads as TGTGCCAGCAGTTTATTGGAAGACAATCAGCCCCAGCATTTT.

V gene TRBV2 combines with J gene TRBJ2-2, with a tentative D call TRBD2 (6 bases). Deletions cut 3 bases from V and 4 bases from J, with 12 bases between. The CDR3 runs to 15 residues. In germline, CDR1 is SNHLY, CDR2 FYNNEI. The CDR3 DNA is TGTGCCAGCAGTGAGGAGGGGAGAAGCACCGGGGAGCTGTTTTTT. It codes for CASSEEGRSTGELFF.

V and J are TRBV19 and TRBJ1-6, with a tentative D call TRBD1 (5 bases). CDR1 is LNHDA and CDR2 is SQIVND in the germline V gene (reference sequence). V lost 2 bases and J lost 9, with 11 bases in between. CDR3 length: 14 residues. CDR3 sequence (DNA): TGTGCCAGTAGTATACGCAGGGTGACTTCACCCCTCCACTTT. Its protein product is CASSIRRVTSPLHF.

A word on this clone: Compared with germline, one end of the junction differs, possibly owing to a read error. This chain connects TRBV5-5 to TRBJ1-1; no firm D call. The germline CDR1 and CDR2 sequences are SGHKS and YYEKEE (reference sequence). The CDR3 has 14 residues. For the CDR3, the DNA is TGTGCCAGCGGCTTTGGGTCTAGAAACACTGAAGCTTTCTTT. It is translated as CASGFGSRNTEAFF.

The V and J genes are TRBV6-5 and TRBJ2-7; D is perhaps TRBD1 or TRBD2 (6 bases each). Germline V CDR1 and CDR2: MNHEY, SVGAGI. CDR3 length equals 13 residues. The V end was cut by 5 bases, the J end by 3 bases, with 11 bases between. The CDR3 sequence: CASSIGGSYEQYF. CDR3 nucleotide sequence: TGTGCCAGCAGTATCGGGGGCAGCTACGAGCAGTACTTC.

The chain couples TRBV5-1 to TRBJ1-6; 8 bases align to TRBD1. Germline V gene sequence: CDR1 SGHRS, CDR2 YFSETQ. The CDR3 is made up of 15 amino acids. V lost 5 bases, J lost 10 bases, and 11 bases stayed unmatched. In DNA, the CDR3 is TGCGCCAGCAGTCCGTCCGACAGGGGAGGATCACCCCTCCACTTT. Translating it yields CASSPSDRGGSPLHF.